This TCR beta chain was sequenced in a study of shared clonotypes between healthy human individuals. Study details: Every donor yielded three CD4 naive, three CD4 memory, two CD8 naive and one CD8 memory plate.

This CDR3 has 16 amino acids. The germline V and J ends were trimmed by 4 bases and 8 bases, with 23 bases remaining between them. Germline lookup yields CDR1 MNHEY and CDR2 SMNVEV (reference sequence). Every contributor of samples was a Caucasian grown-up residing in Nashville, Tennessee. The table came from immunoSEQ multiplex PCR; TCRdb's copy has only in-frame clones and leaves some out. This table has 2,500,000 or so clones, more than 90% appearing once. The TCR comes from a man aged 18 to 29 in good health. Source material: naive CD4+ T cells sorted from blood. Sample subset: CD45RA+ positively selected. The chain is built from TRBV27 and TRBJ1-2, with D possibly TRBD1 on 5 matching bases. The CDR3, as DNA: TGTGCCAGCAGTTCCAGGGAACCATCGGTTCTTTCCGGCTACACCTTC. This gives the protein CASSSREPSVLSGYTF.